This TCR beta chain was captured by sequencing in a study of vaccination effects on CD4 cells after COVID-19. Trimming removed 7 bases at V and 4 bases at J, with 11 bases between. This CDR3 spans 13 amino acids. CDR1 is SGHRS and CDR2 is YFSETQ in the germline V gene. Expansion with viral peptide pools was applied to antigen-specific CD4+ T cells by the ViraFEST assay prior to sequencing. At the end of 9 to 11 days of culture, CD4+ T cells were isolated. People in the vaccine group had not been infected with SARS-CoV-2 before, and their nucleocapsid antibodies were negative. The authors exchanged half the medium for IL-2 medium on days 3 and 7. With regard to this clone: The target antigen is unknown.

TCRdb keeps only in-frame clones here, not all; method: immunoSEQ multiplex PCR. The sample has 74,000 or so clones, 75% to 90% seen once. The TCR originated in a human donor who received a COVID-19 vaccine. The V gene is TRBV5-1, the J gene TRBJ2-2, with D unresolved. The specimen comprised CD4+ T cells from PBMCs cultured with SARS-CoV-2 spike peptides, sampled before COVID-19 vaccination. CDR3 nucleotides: TGCGCCAGCGCCTCCGGACCCACCGGGGAGCTGTTTTTT. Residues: CASASGPTGELFF.